The sample holds a few counts of the clone carrying this T cell receptor (beta chain). Its antigen is unidentified. The sample is drawn from a study of identical twins. A universal primer site was incorporated via template switching, and the cDNA contained unique molecular identifiers. TCRdb recomputed calls from the 5' RACE reads with MiXCR, one row per CDR3 protein. The table shows 640,000 or so distinct CDR3 sequences, with roughly 6% occurring only once. General study points: Models underestimated out-of-frame TCR alpha sharing in monozygotic twins. The conclusions drew on cross-sectional statistical analysis instead of tracking the same donors.

CDR3 length: 20 residues. Trimming took 3 bases from V and 1 from J; bases not matched to a gene: 12. The sequenced sample was naive T cells sorted from blood. The receptor comes from a man aged 18 to 29 in good health. The chain joins TRBV12-3 or TRBV12-4 to TRBJ2-2; TRBD2 aligns across 12 bases. CDR3: CASSFGLAGGVFGNTGELFF. CDR3 in DNA: TGTGCCAGCAGTTTCGGGCTAGCGGGAGGGGTTTTCGGGAACACCGGGGAGCTGTTTTTT.